This TCR beta chain was sequenced during a study of cytomegalovirus exposure and HLA in healthy donors (dated by TCRdb to about 2017). With regard to the full study: An earlier analysis of approximately 590 of the donors reported approximately 290 Gb of sequence data and around 110 million unique TCR beta sequences from roughly 200 million T cells. About 5 DR-DQ haplotypes were handled as single units for association and clustering, since linkage in the cohort was strong. Among the approximately 400 genotyped donors, 81% belonged to the genetic ancestry cluster associated with self-reported Caucasian donors. The study aimed to test whether signatures of past pathogen exposure could be identified by cataloging public T cell receptors. HLA typing included class I and class II loci at four-digit resolution. The number of typed donors differed by locus: 629-630 for A, B, C, DRB1 and DQB1; roughly 510 for DQA1; some 610 for DPA1; and some 430 for DPB1. Approximately 300 gigabases of sequencing data and 70 million to 95 million unique TCR sequences made up an early release that covered under 750 HLA-typed donors. On average, 235,054 unique TCR beta nucleotide sequences were sequenced per donor among several hundred genotyped donors of the cohort, with 15% to 20% of those sequences being non-productive. In the later analysis, no new phenotypic data were used to find candidate immune exposures; instead, reliance was placed on TCR beta sequences and their occurrence across donors. All discovery cohort repertoires had been generated on a single sequencing platform. Donor age, sex, ethnicity and CMV serostatus were compiled together with the repertoire data. Along with the roughly 670-subject first cohort, a separate validation cohort of over 90 different subjects was used. The T cell repertoires of several hundred subjects were profiled by immunosequencing and related to cytomegalovirus serostatus. To decide whether each TCR beta V gene segment behaved as functional or pseudogenic, an earlier analysis of some 580 of the donors relied on high-throughput TCR beta sequencing. A later analysis re-analyzed previously published TCR beta repertoires from 500 to 700 donors and added high-resolution HLA genotyping to study TCR occurrence patterns. A later genetic analysis took genome-wide SNP genotypes for about three fifths of the roughly 700 donors and used that subset as a discovery cohort. To predict cytomegalovirus infection status, the study brought together high-throughput TCR immunosequencing, statistical association of individual TCRs with disease status, and machine learning. Beyond this particular receptor, the publication reports: Across donors, most TCR sequences were observed very rarely, whereas some public TCRs were present in many individuals. In a later analysis, TCR association rates were found to vary across HLA loci, with the most associated TCRs seen for DRB1 alleles and the fewest for HLA-C alleles. When HLA alleles, especially DR and DQ, strongly co-occurred, attributing TCR associations to individual alleles was difficult. In vitro tests confirmed that a few of the cytomegalovirus-associated TCR beta chains recognize cytomegalovirus antigens. The earlier analysis of approximately 540 of the donors excluded approximately 17 rarely observed V segments, including chromosome 9 orphons, because counts were too low. In both the original and validation cohorts, the classifier was reported to diagnose cytomegalovirus status with high specificity and sensitivity. A further reported finding was that TCR beta sequences accurately predicted the HLA-A and HLA-B alleles for most subjects in the first cohort. Only TCR beta chains were sequenced in this cohort, and the absence of alpha or paired-chain data limited detectable features. According to a later analysis, parvovirus B19, influenza, CMV and Epstein-Barr virus appeared linked to several top co-occurrence clusters. A total of 150 to 200 TCR beta chains were listed by the study as associated with cytomegalovirus. A group of highly shared sequence variants was considered likely to be a technical artifact of the sequencing pipeline. In an earlier analysis of under 600 of the donors, most TCR beta V segments were observed in productive rearrangements about 87% or about 30% of the time, broadly matching IMGT annotations. A later genetic analysis associated a missense DCLRE1C variant with V-gene and J-gene trimming of TCR beta chains, and an independent cohort replicated the association. Correlated functional status among segregating V segments might be attributable to linkage disequilibrium, but an unknown experimental factor could not be ruled out. In a later analysis, HLA-associated TCR beta chains showed more clonal expansion and lower generation probabilities than non-associated chains that were equally common. A later genetic analysis reported fewer N-insertions in productive TCRs among donors in an Asian-associated ancestry cluster than the 666-donor mean. The authors suggested that the approach could potentially be extended to other disease states and immunological phenotypes. For the cohort, immune exposure information was limited to CMV serostatus. The 87-base-pair reads could not distinguish some IMGT-functional V segments, including TRBV6-2 and TRBV6-3, so those segments were excluded. A later analysis found that most CMV-associated TCR beta chains appeared HLA-restricted, with HLA associations seemingly driven largely by CMV exposure. At a false discovery rate of 0.05, a later analysis linked under 20,000 TCR beta sequences to specific HLA alleles. HLA typing was unavailable for some donors at each locus, so association tests used only the typed subset. Presence/absence analyses assumed roughly uniform sequencing depth across donors, an assumption that may not hold.

Receptors were amplified or captured by the immunoSEQ multiplex PCR assay. For the multiplex PCR, a mixture combining 60 forward primers for TCR Vbeta segments and 13 reverse primers for TCR Jbeta segments was used. The CDR3 region of rearranged TCR beta genes was amplified from genomic DNA with a multiplex PCR assay. The amplified TCR beta libraries were sequenced on the Illumina HiSeq System as 87-base-pair reads. Per the authors' processing: Across the 670 or so repertoires, a later analysis counted tens of millions of unique TCR beta chains, 9 million to 14 million of which were shared by at least two donors. Raw reads were error-corrected and collapsed into unique sequences with a nearest-neighbor algorithm that merged closely related sequences to remove PCR and sequencing errors. To assign V, D and J gene segments, CDR3 sequences were aligned to IMGT reference sequences. Each retained sequence needed at least a six-nucleotide match to both a V gene segment and a J gene segment. A rearrangement counted as productive if the CDR3 had no stop codons and remained in frame with V and J, and every other rearrangement counted as non-productive. CDR3 was defined by IMGT convention, running from the second conserved V-encoded cysteine to the conserved J-encoded phenylalanine. The earlier analysis of approximately 500 of the donors excluded sequences that lacked an unambiguous match to a single V gene segment. In an earlier analysis of almost 600 of the donors, a V segment was called functional when productive rearrangements were above 56.7%, and segregating when the standard deviation between donors exceeded 5%. A statistical classification framework was built for diagnosing cytomegalovirus status from the catalog of TCR beta chain sequences. In a later analysis, V and J genes were assigned by comparing TCR nucleotide sequences against IMGT/GENE-DB human TR gene sequences. In a later analysis, CDR3 sequences and most-parsimonious VDJ recombination scenarios were assigned using the TCRdist pipeline. In a later analysis, each TCR beta chain was defined by its CDR3 amino acid sequence together with its V-gene family, and reads lacking a unique V-gene family were excluded. In a later analysis, nearly 600 highly shared, low-generation-probability nucleotide sequences were removed to address suspected cross-contamination and a sequencing artifact. In a later analysis, a clonal expansion index for each public chain was calculated from normalized within-repertoire ranks of inferred template counts. Generation probabilities in a later analysis came from a VDJ recombination model fitted to out-of-frame rearrangements, and those results were checked against IGoR. A later analysis scored TCR-TCR, TCR-HLA and TCR-CMV co-occurrence with hypergeometric tests, applying a repertoire-size bias correction to TCR pairs. To estimate false discovery rates, a later analysis permuted the HLA or CMV assignments 20 times. In a later analysis, co-occurring TCRs were grouped with DBSCAN, and TCRdist sequence similarity was added when clustering was performed within HLA-allele-positive subsets. Co-occurrence clustering excluded repertoires with fewer than 30,000 or more than 120,000 public chains, plus five with anomalous nucleotide sharing. Not all clones reach the TCRdb copy of this immuneACCESS table, which keeps in-frame sequences only. Checked studies attribute under half of the gap to unresolved V genes and leave the rest unexplained. From that table come the V and J calls and clone size; the DNA was used to work out D and trimming. This sample lists 150,000 to 190,000 clones; 75% were detected once. Clones ranked in the top ten supply approximately 1.3% of the sample.

V was cut back by 3 bases and J by 5 bases, leaving a gap of 17 bases between them. The CDR3 numbers 15 residues from cysteine through phenylalanine. The DNA shown is the 45-base CDR3, in frame from base 1. Turning to this clone: Its antigen remains unidentified. No base-level quality is on record; no much larger clone is a single base apart.

In total, just over 650 healthy bone marrow donors made up the cohort. Cohort members were all nominally healthy when sampled, although unrecorded immune exposures were likely present. The donor tested CMV seronegative, placing the donor among the 350 or so seronegative members of the cohort. Each donor provided a peripheral blood sample, and peripheral blood mononuclear cells were used for TCR beta sequencing. The Qiagen DNeasy Blood Extraction Kit was used to extract genomic DNA from the blood cell samples. The chain links TRBV23-1 with TRBJ2-7; the best D guess is TRBD1, with 7 bases matching. TRBV23-1 is an open reading frame, and its role is uncertain. The sequencing sample was made of PBMCs. This TCR was recovered from a man aged 18 to 29 in good health and CMV-seronegative. CDR3 protein: CASSHRGGGLNEQYF. The DNA sequence is as follows: TGCGCCAGCAGTCATAGAGGAGGGGGCCTGAACGAGCAGTACTTC.